This T cell receptor (beta chain) stems from a study of blood T cells in healthy people across ages. CDR3 length: 17 residues. Using a J-beta primer mix together with a sample-barcoded 5' primer, a second PCR was run for roughly 6 to 12 cycles. TCRdb re-derived calls from the 5' RACE reads in MiXCR, one entry per CDR3 protein. This table holds roughly 930,000 distinct CDR3 sequences, 40% to 60% found once. Overall study findings and caveats: Higher diversity, along with more naive CD4+ cells, distinguished long-lived donors from aged donors. Estimates of total diversity, which came from one million sequenced T cells, were considered to be underestimates.

On this clonotype: The antigen remains unidentified.

Isolation per sample recovered at least 7 million PBMCs. The chain couples TRBV21-1 to TRBJ2-3; the table's D gene call, TRBD2, was not cross checked with the DNA. TRBV21-1 is an annotated pseudogene. This TCR came from a man under 40 in good health. Sequenced input: blood. CDR3 nucleotide sequence: TGTGCCAGCAGCTCGAGGACTAGCGGGGCGATCACAGATACGCAGTATTTT. It codes for CASSSRTSGAITDTQYF.